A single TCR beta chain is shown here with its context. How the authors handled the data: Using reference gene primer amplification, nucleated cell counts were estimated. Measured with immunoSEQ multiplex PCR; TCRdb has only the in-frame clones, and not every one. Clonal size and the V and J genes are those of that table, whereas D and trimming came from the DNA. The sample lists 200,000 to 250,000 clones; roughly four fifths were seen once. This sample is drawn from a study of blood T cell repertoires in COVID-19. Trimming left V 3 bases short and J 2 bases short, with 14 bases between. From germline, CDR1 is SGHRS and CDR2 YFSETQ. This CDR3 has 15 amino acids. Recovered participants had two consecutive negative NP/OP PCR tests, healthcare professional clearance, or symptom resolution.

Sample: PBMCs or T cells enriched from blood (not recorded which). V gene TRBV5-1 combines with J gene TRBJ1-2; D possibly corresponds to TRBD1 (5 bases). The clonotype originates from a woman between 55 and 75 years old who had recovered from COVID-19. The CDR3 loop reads CASSSRVGGNYGYTF. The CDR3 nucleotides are TGCGCCAGCAGCTCGCGAGTCGGGGGGAACTATGGCTACACCTTC.